Below, 20 T cell receptor beta chains from the same sample are listed, as sequenced in a study of early T cells in non-severe SARS-CoV-2 infection. TCRdb processed the 5' RACE reads anew with MiXCR; each CDR3 protein has one entry. Of about 58,000 distinct CDR3 sequences detected, around 12% appear once; the ten largest clones hold around 3.5%. Sequencing was performed on whole blood. The receptors come from an adult who was a healthcare worker with PCR-confirmed SARS-CoV-2 infection or an uninfected control (not recorded which).

This clonotype was counted many times. The J gene is TRBJ2-1, the V gene TRBV11-2; 7 bases agree with TRBD2. Trimming at V came to 5 bases and at J to 6 bases, leaving 22 bases not matched to a gene. Germline CDR1 reads SGHAT; CDR2 reads FQNNGV. CDR3 length equals 19 residues. CDR3 DNA: TGTGCCAGCAGCAGATCTTTCCTATTCGGGGCGGGAGAAGGCAATGAGCAGTTCTTC. Its protein product is CASSRSFLFGAGEGNEQFF.

The chain joins TRBV29-1 to TRBJ2-5; D is possibly TRBD2 (5 bases). This CDR3 is built from 13 residues. The V gene's germline CDR1 is SQVTM and CDR2 ANQGSEA. V lost 2 bases, J lost 5 bases, and 12 bases lay in between. CDR3 coding DNA: TGCAGCGTTGAAAGAGGGCTGGGGGAGACCCAGTACTTC. It codes for CSVERGLGETQYF.

The rearrangement links TRBV20-1 to TRBJ2-7; 8 bases agree with TRBD2. The J segment lost 2 bases and the V segment lost 5 bases, leaving 8 bases of the junction unmatched. This CDR3 is 14 amino acids long. Germline V gives CDR1 DFQATT, CDR2 SNEGSKA (reference sequence). The CDR3 here is CSAYTAGGAYEQYF. The DNA for the CDR3 is TGCAGTGCTTATACGGCGGGAGGCGCCTACGAGCAGTACTTC.

This clonotype occurred many times. The chain is built from TRBV20-1 and TRBJ1-5, with 9 bases that match TRBD1. V gave up 6 bases and J gave up 3 bases; unmatched junction bases: 3. This CDR3 has 13 amino acids. The germline V gene has CDR1 DFQATT and CDR2 SNEGSKA (reference sequence). CDR3 sequence: CSAGQGVNQPQHF. DNA for the CDR3: TGCAGTGCGGGACAGGGTGTCAATCAGCCCCAGCATTTT.

This clonotype came up a few times. The chain couples TRBV5-1 to TRBJ2-3; 13 bases are a match to TRBD2. The J segment lost 5 bases and the V segment lost 4 bases, leaving 7 bases of the junction unmatched. There are 16 residues in the CDR3. Germline lookup yields CDR1 SGHRS and CDR2 YFSETQ. The DNA of the CDR3 is TGCGCCAGCAGCATCGGACTAGCGGGAGAAGTAGATACGCAGTATTTT. This encodes CASSIGLAGEVDTQYF.

The rearrangement links TRBV20-1 to TRBJ2-5; 7 bases line up with TRBD1. With 3 bases clipped from V and 2 bases from J, the junction kept 3 bases outside the gene matches. The CDR3 runs 13 residues. Germline loops: CDR1 DFQATT, CDR2 SNEGSKA (reference sequence). DNA of the CDR3: TGCAGTGCTAGTCTCAGGGGGCAAGAGACCCAGTACTTC. Protein product: CSASLRGQETQYF.

The chain uses TRBV6-6 and TRBJ2-7, with D possibly matching TRBD1 (5 bases). The germline V gene has CDR1 MNHNY and CDR2 SVGAGI (reference sequence). This CDR3 is 14 amino acids long. Trimming pared 0 bases from V and 2 bases from J, leaving 8 bases between. The chain's CDR3 is CASSYSQGTYEQYF. For the CDR3, the DNA is TGTGCCAGCAGTTACTCCCAGGGAACCTACGAGCAGTACTTC.

In this sample, this clonotype turned up a few times. The chain employs TRBV27 and TRBJ2-2, with TRBD1 matching 9 bases. Germline V gene lookup returns CDR1 MNHEY and CDR2 SMNVEV (reference sequence). Trimming took 3 bases from V and 0 from J; bases not matched to a gene: 5. This CDR3 contains 17 residues. CDR3 bases: TGTGCCAGCAGTTTCTATGGACAGGGGTCGAACACCGGGGAGCTGTTTTTT. Translating gives CASSFYGQGSNTGELFF.

The V gene is TRBV12-3 or TRBV12-4, the J gene TRBJ1-6, with D possibly matching TRBD1 (5 bases). The CDR3 is 15 amino acids. The ends were cut back, 6 bases at V and 7 bases at J, with 16 bases in the middle. The CDR3 region is CASSPTTVPNSPLHF. Here the CDR3 DNA reads TGTGCCAGCAGCCCCACGACAGTACCAAATTCACCCCTCCACTTT.

This clonotype was recorded at least ten times. The CDR3 here is CASKGKASSYGYTF. The CDR3 nucleotides are TGTGCCAGCAAAGGAAAAGCGTCTAGCTATGGCTACACCTTC. The rearrangement joins TRBV6-5 to TRBJ1-2; D gene ambiguous. The CDR3 loop spans 14 amino acids. CDR1 MNHEY and CDR2 SVGAGI come from the germline V gene. V lost 7 bases, J lost 4 bases, and 16 bases lay in between.

There are many counts of this clonotype. V and J are TRBV6-5 and TRBJ2-6; no definite D call. Germline loops: CDR1 MNHEY, CDR2 SVGAGI. V was clipped by 6 bases and J by 1 base, with 16 bases between them. The CDR3 is made up of 17 amino acids. This CDR3 reads CASSPNYSPSGANVLTF. DNA for the CDR3: TGTGCCAGCAGCCCTAACTACAGCCCTTCTGGGGCCAACGTCCTGACTTTC.

This clonotype has a handful of counts. The gene calls are TRBV30 and TRBJ2-2, with D possibly matching TRBD1 (5 bases). The CDR3 has 14 residues. The germline CDR1 and CDR2 sequences are GTSNPN and SVGIG (reference sequence). Trimming stripped 7 bases from V and 2 bases from J, with 14 bases between. The CDR3 here is CASPADINTGELFF. In nucleotides, the CDR3 is TGTGCCTCCCCCGCGGACATCAACACCGGGGAGCTGTTTTTT.

This clonotype was seen once. The chain recombines TRBV10-3 with TRBJ2-5; 7 bases align to TRBD2. With V trimmed by 4 bases and J by 3 bases, 8 bases remained unmatched. The CDR3 is 15 residues long. The germline CDR1 and CDR2 sequences are ENHRY and SYGVKD. The chain's CDR3 is CAISVGGLAEETQYF. The DNA of the CDR3 is TGTGCCATCAGTGTCGGTGGGCTAGCGGAAGAGACCCAGTACTTC.

Regarding this clonotype: A much larger clone lies one base from this, so it may be a read error. The chain joins TRBV7-2 to TRBJ2-6; 8 positions match TRBD1. The junction had 6 bases not matched to a gene; V was cut back by 5 bases and J by 0 bases. From germline, CDR1 is SGHTA and CDR2 FQGNSA. This CDR3 contains 17 residues. In DNA form, the CDR3 reads TGTACCAGCAGCCGCGACAGGGGATACTCTGGGGCCAACGTCCTGACTTTC. Translated: CTSSRDRGYSGANVLTF.

Only a few counts were recorded for this clonotype. The gene calls are TRBV30 and TRBJ2-2; D gene uncertain. Trimming took 3 bases from V and 5 from J, leaving 16 bases between them. The CDR3 runs 15 residues. Germline CDR1 reads GTSNPN; CDR2 reads SVGIG (reference sequence). CDR3 nucleotide sequence: TGTGCCTGGAGGGTGGACCCAACACGAACCGGGGAGCTGTTTTTT. Its translation is CAWRVDPTRTGELFF.

This clonotype was counted at least ten times. This chain connects TRBV30 to TRBJ2-3; TRBD2 aligns across 9 bases. The trim removed 4 bases at V and 4 bases at J, leaving 9 bases unmatched. The germline V gene encodes CDR1 GTSNPN and CDR2 SVGIG (reference sequence). CDR3 length: 15 amino acids. This CDR3 reads CAWMGAGGPADTQYF. CDR3 coding DNA: TGTGCCTGGATGGGTGCGGGAGGGCCCGCAGATACGCAGTATTTT.

This chain uses TRBV9 with TRBJ1-4; D ambiguous. V was pared by 0 bases and J by 3 bases, with 9 bases between. Germline V gene data show CDR1 as SGDLS and CDR2 as YYNGEE. The CDR3 sequence is 15 residues long. This CDR3 reads CASSVGGFANEKLFF. The CDR3 nucleotides read TGTGCCAGCAGCGTAGGGGGATTTGCTAATGAAAAACTGTTTTTT.

This clonotype has just a few counts. V usage is TRBV5-1 and J usage is TRBJ2-5; tentatively, D is TRBD1 or TRBD2 (6 bases each). Germline-derived CDR1 and CDR2 are SGHRS and YFSETQ. Between the trimmed V and J ends, which lost 4 bases and 5 bases, there was a span of 12 bases. The CDR3 has 13 residues. CDR3 nucleotides: TGCGCCAGCAGCACGGGGGCCGGGGAGACCCAGTACTTC. Its translation is CASSTGAGETQYF.

This clonotype was seen many times. The J gene is TRBJ1-2, the V gene TRBV11-2, with a weak D call TRBD1 (5 bases). Trimming stripped 0 bases from V and 8 bases from J, with 10 bases between. This CDR3 region has 13 residues. Germline CDR1 is SGHAT and CDR2 is FQNNGV. In nucleotides, the CDR3 is TGTGCCAGCAGCTTAGATTGGGGGGAAGGCTACACCTTC. As protein: CASSLDWGEGYTF. Full variable domain (rest looked up from reference TRBV11-2 and TRBJ1-2): EAGVAQSPRYKIIEKRQSVAFWCNPISGHATLYWYQQILGQGPKLLIQFQNNGVVDDSQLPKDRFSAERLKGVDSTLKIQPAKLEDSAVYLCASSLDWGEGYTFGSGTRLTVV.

In regard to this clonotype: A much larger clonotype is one base distant, so this may be a read error. The CDR3: CTSSFSDTQYF. CDR3 nucleotide sequence: TGTACCAGCAGTTTTTCAGATACGCAGTATTTT. V gene TRBV28 combines with J gene TRBJ2-3; D not certain. The CDR3 has 11 residues. Germline lookup yields CDR1 MDHEN and CDR2 SYDVKM.